This TCR beta chain was retrieved from a study of blood T cell repertoires in COVID-19. Study-wide context: The cDNA or gDNA used as material had been derived from T cells, B-cell-depleted T cells, or PBMCs.

Measured with immunoSEQ multiplex PCR; TCRdb has only the in-frame clones, and not every one. The table shows under 100,000 clones, with about 82% occurring only once. Trimming stripped 0 bases from V and 4 bases from J, with 13 bases between. Germline V lookup: CDR1 LGHDT, CDR2 YNNKEL (reference sequence). The CDR3 contains 16 residues. The material sequenced was peripheral blood. This clonotype was sampled from a woman aged 70 to 79 with active or convalescent COVID-19. The chain couples TRBV3-1 (or the pseudogene TRBV3-2) to TRBJ1-5; weak D call: TRBD1 (5 bases). The CDR3 sequence: CASSQEMGGPNQPQHF. As DNA, the CDR3 is TGTGCCAGCAGCCAAGAAATGGGGGGTCCAAATCAGCCCCAGCATTTT.